These 18 T cell receptor beta chains were sequenced from one sample in a study of blood T cell repertoires in COVID-19. Sequencing was performed with immunoSEQ multiplex PCR; in TCRdb, only in-frame clones are kept and a portion is missing. The sample records some 400,000 clones, roughly 86% being singletons. Sequencing was performed on peripheral blood. These receptors were taken from an older woman with COVID-19, enrolled during active disease.

The rearrangement joins TRBV28 to TRBJ1-2; TRBD1 matches 8 bases. Germline V gene lookup returns CDR1 MDHEN and CDR2 SYDVKM. The CDR3 totals 13 residues. V gave up 6 bases and J gave up 7 bases; unmatched junction bases: 7. CDR3 in DNA: TGTGCCAGCAGCTTTCAGGGGGCGGGTGGCTACACCTTC. It translates to CASSFQGAGGYTF.

V usage is TRBV19 and J usage is TRBJ1-1; tentative D call: TRBD1 (6 bases). Trimming left V 7 bases short and J 6 bases short, with 12 bases between. CDR1 LNHDA and CDR2 SQIVND come from the germline V gene (reference sequence). There are 12 residues in the CDR3. Here the CDR3 reads CASTDSTAEAFF. Here the CDR3 DNA reads TGTGCCAGTACGGACAGCACCGCTGAAGCTTTCTTT.

V gene TRBV5-5 combines with J gene TRBJ1-5; maybe TRBD1 (5 bases). The germline V gene has CDR1 SGHKS and CDR2 YYEKEE (reference sequence). The CDR3 is made up of 15 amino acids. Trimming shortened V by 0 bases and J by 4 bases, and 11 bases separated the two germline ends. CDR3 region: CASSLVGGENQPQHF. The CDR3 coding sequence is TGTGCCAGCAGCTTGGTTGGGGGGGAAAATCAGCCCCAGCATTTT.

This chain joins TRBV28 and TRBJ2-1; possible D gene TRBD2, 6 bases. Germline V lookup: CDR1 MDHEN, CDR2 SYDVKM. The CDR3 is 17 residues long. V lost 3 bases to trimming and J lost 6 bases, with 21 bases between them. For the CDR3, the DNA is TGTGCCAGCAGTTTCCTACCATTTGCCGGGGGACGCAATGAGCAGTTCTTC. It is translated as CASSFLPFAGGRNEQFF.

The chain links TRBV3-1 (or the pseudogene TRBV3-2) to TRBJ2-1, with D maybe TRBD2 (6 bases). This CDR3 is built from 15 residues. V shed 0 bases and J shed 6 bases, with 12 bases lying between them. CDR1 and CDR2 from the germline V gene are LGHDT and YNNKEL (reference sequence). CDR3 DNA: TGTGCCAGCAGCCAAGAGGCGCTGGGGGGCAATGAGCAGTTCTTC. Translation gives CASSQEALGGNEQFF.

This clone was picked up one time. V gene TRBV18 combines with J gene TRBJ2-1, with 13 positions matching TRBD2. CDR1 and CDR2 (germline): KGHSH, LQKENI. V dropped 0 bases and J dropped 4; count of bases not matched to a gene: 0. The CDR3 runs to 16 residues. The CDR3 nucleotides are TGTGCCAGCTCACCACCGGGACTAGCGGGGTACAATGAGCAGTTCTTC. Translated, it gives CASSPPGLAGYNEQFF.

In its sample, this clone was seen once. The rearrangement links TRBV28 to TRBJ1-2; maybe TRBD1 (5 bases). Germline CDR1 and CDR2: MDHEN and SYDVKM. The CDR3 runs to 14 residues. Trimming took 6 bases from V and 4 from J, leaving 15 bases between them. The CDR3 spells CASSRGGFGYGYTF. As DNA, the CDR3 is TGTGCCAGCAGCCGGGGGGGGTTTGGCTATGGCTACACCTTC.

The gene calls are TRBV19 and TRBJ1-6; 9 nucleotides match TRBD1. Per germline, CDR1 LNHDA and CDR2 SQIVND (reference sequence). J gave up 7 bases and V 5 bases, and 9 bases lay outside the gene matches. The CDR3 is 16 amino acids. CDR3 loop: CASSVLQGAGNSPLHF. Here the CDR3 DNA reads TGTGCCAGTAGTGTTCTACAGGGGGCGGGGAATTCACCCCTCCACTTT.

This clone showed up just a few times. This chain joins TRBV25-1 and TRBJ2-2; D perhaps matches TRBD2 (6 bases). Trimming removed 2 bases at V and 3 bases at J, with 7 bases between. In germline, CDR1 is MGHDK, CDR2 SYGVNS. The CDR3 is made up of 14 amino acids. CDR3 amino acids: CASSEGGYTGELFF. The DNA of the CDR3 is TGTGCCAGCAGTGAAGGGGGGTACACCGGGGAGCTGTTTTTT. Complete variable domain (other parts from reference TRBV25-1 and TRBJ2-2): EADIYQTPRYLVIGTGKKITLECSQTMGHDKMYWYQQDPGMELHLIHYSYGVNSTEKGDLSSESTVSRIRTEHFPLTLESARPSHTSQYLCASSEGGYTGELFFGEGSRLTVL.

This clone is a singleton in its sample. At the DNA level, this CDR3 is encoded by other sequences in the same sample as well. The chain couples TRBV5-1 to TRBJ1-1, with TRBD1 identical over 7 bases. The germline CDR1 and CDR2 sequences are SGHRS and YFSETQ. V shed 4 bases and J 0 bases; nucleotides not matched to a gene: 6. CDR3 length: 15 residues. The CDR3 bases are TGCGCCAGCAGCATAAGGACAGGTATGAACACTGAAGCTTTCTTT. It specifies CASSIRTGMNTEAFF.

This chain connects TRBV12-3 or TRBV12-4 to TRBJ2-1, with unresolved D. The CDR3 has 13 residues. Trimming pared 5 bases from V and 6 bases from J, leaving 11 bases between. CDR3: CASSPLSPNEQFF. CDR3 nucleotides: TGTGCCAGCAGTCCACTCTCACCCAATGAGCAGTTCTTC.

The CDR3 sequence: CASSLTRKSYEQYF. The CDR3 DNA follows: TGTGCCAGCAGCTTGACGAGGAAGTCCTACGAGCAGTACTTC. This chain uses TRBV5-5 with TRBJ2-7; D not resolved. CDR1 and CDR2 from the germline V gene are SGHKS and YYEKEE (reference sequence). V dropped 1 base and J dropped 1 base, with 9 bases sitting between them. This CDR3 is 14 amino acids long. The variable domain in full, completed from reference TRBV5-5 and TRBJ2-7, reads DAGVTQSPTHLIKTRGQQVTLRCSPISGHKSVSWYQQVLGQGPQFIFQYYEKEERGRGNFPDRFSARQFPNYSSELNVNALLLGDSALYLCASSLTRKSYEQYFGPGTRLTVT.

The chain is built from TRBV18 and TRBJ1-2; 9 nucleotides align to TRBD1. The V and J ends lost 3 bases and 10 bases, in that order; junction bases with no gene match: 3. The germline gives CDR1 KGHSH, CDR2 LQKENI. This CDR3 contains 12 residues. CDR3: CASSPGQGVYTF. CDR3 coding DNA: TGTGCCAGCTCACCGGGACAGGGCGTCTACACCTTC.

This clone was detected only once. This rearrangement joins TRBV27 to TRBJ2-7; D gene unclear. Trimming pared 4 bases from V and 2 bases from J, leaving 12 bases between. This CDR3 contains 14 residues. Per germline, CDR1 MNHEY and CDR2 SMNVEV (reference sequence). CDR3 loop: CASSSRLKTYEQYF. The CDR3 DNA follows: TGTGCCAGCAGTTCGCGGCTGAAAACCTACGAGCAGTACTTC.

The rearrangement uses TRBV11-2 and TRBJ2-7; 12 bases align to TRBD2. Germline assignment: CDR1 SGHAT and CDR2 FQNNGV. The V segment lost 2 bases and the J segment 5 bases; nucleotides outside the gene matches: 4. This CDR3 is 15 amino acids long. CDR3 region: CASSLWTSGVDEQYF. The DNA of the CDR3 is TGTGCCAGCAGCTTATGGACTAGCGGGGTAGACGAGCAGTACTTC.

The table lists this clone with a count of one. The chain employs TRBV18 and TRBJ1-1; D gene uncertain. The V gene's germline CDR1 is KGHSH and CDR2 LQKENI. This CDR3 region has 14 residues. Trimming pared 0 bases from V and 1 base from J, leaving 6 bases between. As DNA, the CDR3 is TGTGCCAGCTCACCACCCCCGGGGAACACTGAAGCTTTCTTT. It yields the protein CASSPPPGNTEAFF.

This rearrangement joins TRBV7-3 to TRBJ1-1; D perhaps matches TRBD1 (5 bases). Germline assignment: CDR1 SGHTA and CDR2 FQGTGA. V was clipped by 5 bases and J by 3 bases, with 13 bases between them. The CDR3 has 14 amino acids. CDR3 in DNA: TGTGCCAGCAGCCCTATACAGGAAGACACTGAAGCTTTCTTT. Its protein product is CASSPIQEDTEAFF. The variable domain in full, with the rest retrieved from reference TRBV7-3 and TRBJ1-1, is GAGVSQTPSNKVTEKGKYVELRCDPISGHTALYWYRQSLGQGPEFLIYFQGTGAADDSGLPNDRFFAVRPEGSVSTLKIQRTERGDSAVYLCASSPIQEDTEAFFGQGTRLTVV.

In nucleotides, the CDR3 is TGCGCCAGCAGCGCGACTAGCGGCATGACCCAGTACTTC. It yields the protein CASSATSGMTQYF. The chain joins TRBV5-1 to TRBJ2-5; 9 nucleotides line up with TRBD2. V lost 4 bases to trimming and J lost 7 bases; unmatched junction nucleotides: 5. The CDR3 consists of 13 residues. Germline loops: CDR1 SGHRS, CDR2 YFSETQ.